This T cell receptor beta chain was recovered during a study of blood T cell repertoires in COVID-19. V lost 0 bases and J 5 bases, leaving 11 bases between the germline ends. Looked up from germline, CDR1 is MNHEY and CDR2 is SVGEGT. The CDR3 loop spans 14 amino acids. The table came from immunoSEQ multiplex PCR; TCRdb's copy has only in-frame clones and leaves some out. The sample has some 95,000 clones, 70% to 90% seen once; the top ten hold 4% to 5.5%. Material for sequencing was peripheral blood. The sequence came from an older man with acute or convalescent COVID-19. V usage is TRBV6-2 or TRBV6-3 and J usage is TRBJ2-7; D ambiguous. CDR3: CASSYSSIANEQYF. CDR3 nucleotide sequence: TGTGCCAGCAGTTACTCCTCTATCGCTAACGAGCAGTACTTC.